The text below deals with one T cell receptor (beta chain). Its antigen remains unidentified. The record has no base qualities; no much larger clone is one base away. Ficoll-Paque density gradient centrifugation was used to isolate PBMCs. TCRdb shows the sequencer as Illumina NovaSeq 6000. TCRalpha and TCRbeta cDNA libraries were built by 5'RACE with constant-segment primers, adding sample barcodes and unique molecular identifiers. RNA was extracted from every sample with Trizol reagent. Amplification of the libraries took two PCR steps, and the second step added a second sample barcode plus Illumina TruSeq adapters. The libraries were sequenced on an Illumina NovaSeq using 2 x 150 bp paired-end reads. As for the original processing: Reads were demultiplexed and collapsed into UMI-guided consensus sequences with migec v1.2.7. Using mixcr v2.1.11, UMI consensuses were aligned to TRA and TRB V and J templates and then assembled into clonotypes. Clonotypes were classified as expanded or contracted when called significant by both edgeR and NoisET, with noise models trained on biological replicates. For edgeR calls, a false discovery rate-adjusted p below 0.01 and a log2 fold-change threshold of 1 were applied. As an exploratory analysis of dynamics, max-normalized trajectories of the 1000 most abundant clonotypes were examined by PCA with hierarchical clustering. The CD4 or CD8 phenotype of responding clones was assigned using the separately sequenced CD4+ and CD8+ repertoires. The public reads were reanalyzed by TCRdb: fastp trimming at Q25, MiXCR alignment, in-frame beta chains only. Entries that share a CDR3 protein sequence are merged under the most common genes and DNA. These V and J calls rely on TCRdb rather than the paper's analysis. This sample holds hundreds of thousands of distinct CDR3 sequences; 25% to 30% were observed only once. The top ten clones comprise around an eighth of the sample.

This entry is derived from a study of T-cell memory formation after mild COVID-19 (dated by TCRdb to about 2021). Turning to the overall study: Most TCR sequence clusters were specific to one of the two donors. Two young, previously healthy adult volunteers, one female and one male, were included in the cohort. T-cell clones expanding and contracting after mild COVID-19 in two donors were tracked by longitudinal TCRalpha and TCRbeta repertoire sequencing.

As encoded in the germline V gene, CDR1 is SGHAT while CDR2 is FQNNGV. V sheds 5 bases and J sheds 4 bases, leaving 14 bases between their ends. The CDR3 measures 14 amino acids from cysteine to phenylalanine. The sequence is cut down to CDR3 DNA, 42 bases in frame from base 1. The research as a whole found: From day 15 to 85, contracting clones showed balanced CD4/CD8 phenotypes, whereas a second wave of clones that expanded from day 15 to 37 leaned towards CD4+. Only two mild cases were covered in the study, and larger cohorts including severe cases with pre-infection samples were considered necessary. SARS-CoV-2 specificity was not confirmed for the second-wave clones peaking on day 37. Some responding clones were detected in pre-infection memory, which suggested that pre-existing cross-reactive memory T cells had joined the SARS-CoV-2 response. Contracting CD4+ clones were found mainly in CM and EM memory subsets, while CD8+ clones were enriched in EMRA.

The V gene is TRBV11-2 and the J gene is TRBJ2-5; TRBD1 is a possible D gene, resting on 5 matching bases. The sequenced material came from PBMCs or a T cell subset sorted from them (not recorded which). The receptor comes from an adult woman who had mild COVID-19 (a few samples of this study predate the infection). The sample titles of this study are shuffled in the database, so cell type and time point are left out; the donor was told from shared clones. The nucleotides read TGTGCCAGCAGCCACCCGCAGGGTGGAGAGACCCAGTACTTC. This encodes CASSHPQGGETQYF.